One T cell receptor beta chain is described in this entry. Its antigen is unidentified. Running of the assay took place at deep level. TCRdb's table, derived via immunoSEQ multiplex PCR, lists solely in-frame clones and lacks some. The data show millions of clones, roughly 92% seen once. CDR1 and CDR2 from the germline V gene are LNHDA and SQIVND (reference sequence). Trimming left V 8 bases short and J 4 bases short, with 31 bases between. The length of the CDR3 is 19 residues. These data come from a study of shared clonotypes between healthy human individuals. Broader study findings: Generation of non-shared clonotypes was less probable than generation of clonotypes shared by all four donors.

The sequenced sample was naive CD4+ T cells sorted from blood. Described subset: CD45RA+ positively selected. This receptor was taken from a man aged 18 to 29 in good health. The chain is built from TRBV19 and TRBJ2-3; D possibly uses TRBD1 or TRBD2 (5 bases each). CDR3: CASHPGSGTLLLPSDTQYF. CDR3 DNA sequence: TGTGCCAGTCATCCAGGCTCGGGGACCCTCCTGCTTCCATCAGATACGCAGTATTTT.